Listed below are T cell receptor beta chains from one sample, sequenced in a study of blood T cells in healthy people across ages. TCRdb re-analysed the 5' RACE reads in MiXCR, keeping a single row per CDR3 protein. This sample carries about 1,400,000 distinct CDR3 sequences, approximately 59% of them seen once, and the ten largest clones take roughly 6.3%. Sequenced material: blood. Receptor source: a man between 18 and 35 years old in good health. CDR3s include the opening cysteine and the closing phenylalanine or tryptophan. Clone size is given for some rows only: seen once, a few or many times, or a class if the clone is expanded.

v_call	j_call	clone_size	cdr3_aa
TRBV2	TRBJ2-1	-	CASSDKFPEQFF
TRBV4-1	-	-	CASSQREGAYEQYF
TRBV4-3	TRBJ2-5	-	CASSPEHGQETQYF
TRBV7-8	TRBJ1-5	-	CASSLHRSGVLPQHF
TRBV29-1	TRBJ2-3	-	CSVERESTDTQYF
TRBV6-2/TRBV6-3	TRBJ2-3	-	CASSRNPTSGPGSDTQYF
TRBV7-6	TRBJ1-6	-	CASSLDMDRANSPLHF
TRBV12-3/TRBV12-4	TRBJ2-1	-	CATSLANYNEQFF
TRBV7-9	TRBJ2-3	once	CASSQRPGGPSSDTQYF
TRBV7-2	-	-	CASRTTGTGAYEQYF
TRBV20-1	TRBJ2-1	few	CSASFSLAGDDNEQFF
TRBV5-6	TRBJ1-1	-	CASSTTGAFF